This T cell receptor beta chain is drawn from a study of patients and donors after allogeneic stem cell transplantation. V shed 6 bases and J shed 4 bases, with 15 bases lying between them. Germline CDR1 SQVTM, CDR2 ANQGSEA. There are 13 residues in the CDR3. This clonotype was detected ten times or more. Using its own MiXCR run on the RT-PCR reads, TCRdb lists one record per CDR3 protein. The sample shows about a million distinct CDR3 sequences, more than 15% of them seen only once. The material sequenced was blood, either unsorted or a sorted T cell fraction (not recorded which). This clonotype originated in a human donor who was either an allogeneic HSCT recipient or a stem cell or donor lymphocyte infusion donor (not recorded which). It is not recorded whose cells these are; they may come from a transplant donor. This sequence joins TRBV29-1 and TRBJ1-1; D ambiguous. CDR3 bases: TGCAGCGTGGACCGCACCCGTGGCACTGAAGCTTTCTTT. Translated, it gives CSVDRTRGTEAFF. Drawing the rest from reference TRBV29-1 and TRBJ1-1, the complete variable domain is SAVISQKPSRDICQRGTSLTIQCQVDSQVTMMFWYRQQPGQSLTLIATANQGSEATYESGFVIDKFPISRPNLTFSTLTVSNMSPEDSSIYLCSVDRTRGTEAFFGQGTRLTVV.